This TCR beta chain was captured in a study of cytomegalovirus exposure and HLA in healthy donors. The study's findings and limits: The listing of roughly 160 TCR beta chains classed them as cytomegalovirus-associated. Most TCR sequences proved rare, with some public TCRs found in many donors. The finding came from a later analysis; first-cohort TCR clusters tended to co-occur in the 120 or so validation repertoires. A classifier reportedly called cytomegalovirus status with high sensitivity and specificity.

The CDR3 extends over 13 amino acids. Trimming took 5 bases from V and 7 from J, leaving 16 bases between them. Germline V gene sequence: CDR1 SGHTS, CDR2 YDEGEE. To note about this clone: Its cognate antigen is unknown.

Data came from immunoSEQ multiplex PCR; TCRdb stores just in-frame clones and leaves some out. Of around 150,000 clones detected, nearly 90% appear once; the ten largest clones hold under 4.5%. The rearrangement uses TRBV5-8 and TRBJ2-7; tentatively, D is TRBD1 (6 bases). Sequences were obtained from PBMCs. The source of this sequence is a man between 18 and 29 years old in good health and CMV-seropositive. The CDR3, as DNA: TGTGCCAGCAGTTTAGGACAGAATGAGGAGCAGTACTTC. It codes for CASSLGQNEEQYF.